Listed here are 29 T cell receptor beta chains from one sample, sequenced in a study of blood T cell repertoires in COVID-19. Profiling relied on immunoSEQ multiplex PCR, and the TCRdb table lists in-frame clones only, not all of them. The table includes 140,000 to 150,000 clones, more than 70% detected once. Sequences were obtained from peripheral blood. Source of these receptors: a man in his fifties or sixties with active or convalescent COVID-19.

This chain connects TRBV7-2 to TRBJ2-7; TRBD2 is a possible D gene (5 bases). Germline V lookup: CDR1 SGHTA, CDR2 FQGNSA. There are 13 residues in the CDR3. Trimming shortened V by 5 bases and J by 3 bases, and 11 bases separated the two germline ends. DNA for the CDR3: TGTGCCAGCAGCCTCACTAGTATCTACGAGCAGTACTTC. It encodes CASSLTSIYEQYF.

The V and J genes are TRBV5-6 and TRBJ1-1; 7 positions match TRBD1. With V trimmed by 1 base and J by 5 bases, 5 bases remained unmatched. Germline V gene lookup returns CDR1 SGHDT and CDR2 YYEEEE. This CDR3 region has 14 residues. The CDR3 protein is CASSLQGGATEAFF. CDR3 coding DNA: TGTGCCAGCAGCTTGCAGGGGGGAGCTACTGAAGCTTTCTTT.

This clone has just one count. The chain carries TRBV19 and TRBJ2-5; tentatively, D is TRBD1 (5 bases). Germline CDR1 is LNHDA and CDR2 is SQIVND (reference sequence). The CDR3 totals 16 residues. Trimming stripped 6 bases from V and 3 bases from J, with 20 bases between. The CDR3 protein is CASSPSYGRVKETQYF. CDR3 in DNA: TGTGCCAGTAGCCCCTCTTACGGCAGGGTGAAAGAGACCCAGTACTTC.

The genes are TRBV18 and TRBJ1-5, with D tentatively TRBD1 (6 bases). The CDR3 extends over 14 amino acids. V lost 2 bases and J 6 bases, leaving 11 bases between the germline ends. CDR1 is KGHSH, CDR2 LQKENI, per germline. Here the CDR3 DNA reads TGTGCCAGCTCACCAGGGGACATGGGTCAGCCCCAGCATTTT. It encodes CASSPGDMGQPQHF.

The V gene is TRBV19, the J gene TRBJ2-3, with no clear D. The CDR3 length is 13 residues. The germline CDR1 and CDR2 sequences are LNHDA and SQIVND (reference sequence). V was pared by 2 bases and J by 5 bases, with 8 bases between. The CDR3: CASSIPPGDTQYF. The CDR3 nucleotides are TGTGCCAGTAGTATACCCCCCGGAGATACGCAGTATTTT.

The chain joins TRBV5-6 to TRBJ2-5, with D maybe TRBD1 (6 bases). Trimming pared 2 bases from V and 5 bases from J, leaving 10 bases between. Germline V lookup: CDR1 SGHDT, CDR2 YYEEEE. CDR3 length: 13 residues. CDR3 sequence (DNA): TGTGCCAGCAGCTTTGAGGGGGTGGAGACCCAGTACTTC. It is translated as CASSFEGVETQYF.

J is TRBJ1-2 and V is TRBV3-1 (or the pseudogene TRBV3-2); 7 bases are shared with TRBD1. This CDR3 is 12 amino acids long. Per the germline V gene, CDR1 is LGHDT and CDR2 is YNNKEL (reference sequence). V shed 5 bases and J 5 bases; nucleotides not matched to a gene: 2. Here the CDR3 reads CASSEQGYGYTF. In DNA, the CDR3 is TGTGCCAGCAGCGAACAGGGGTATGGCTACACCTTC.

J is TRBJ2-2 and V is TRBV5-4, with a tentative D call TRBD2 (5 bases). The ends were cut back, 6 bases at V and 4 bases at J, with 13 bases in the middle. The germline V gene has CDR1 SGHNT and CDR2 YYREEE (reference sequence). The CDR3 sequence is 14 residues long. The CDR3 is CASTLGVSTGELFF. In DNA, the CDR3 is TGTGCCAGCACCCTCGGGGTCTCCACCGGGGAGCTGTTTTTT.

This chain links TRBV12-5 with TRBJ1-1; no firm D call. Germline V lookup: CDR1 LGHNT, CDR2 FRNRAP. The CDR3 contains 15 residues. Trimming took 7 bases from V and 4 from J, leaving 19 bases between them. CDR3 bases: TGTGCTAGTGCGGCCGAATACCGCGGGTTCACTGAAGCTTTCTTT. Translation: CASAAEYRGFTEAFF.

The chain joins TRBV7-8 to TRBJ1-3; D is undetermined. CDR1 and CDR2 from the germline V gene are SGHVS and FQNEAQ. CDR3 length: 16 residues. V was clipped by 0 bases and J by 2 bases, with 11 bases between them. In DNA form, the CDR3 reads TGTGCCAGCAGCTTAGCGCGATCACCGGCTGGAAACACCATATATTTT. This translates into CASSLARSPAGNTIYF.

This clone was detected once. The chain is built from TRBV28 and TRBJ1-6; 9 positions match TRBD1. CDR1 and CDR2 from the germline V gene are MDHEN and SYDVKM. The CDR3 covers 15 residues. V gave up 3 bases and J gave up 9 bases; unmatched junction bases: 6. As DNA, the CDR3 is TGTGCCAGCAGTTTCCGGGACAGGGCCGGTTCACCCCTCCACTTT. It translates to CASSFRDRAGSPLHF. Combining the CDR3 with reference TRBV28 and TRBJ1-6 gives the whole variable domain DVKVTQSSRYLVKRTGEKVFLECVQDMDHENMFWYRQDPGLGLRLIYFSYDVKMKEKGDIPEGYSVSREKKERFSLILESASTNQTSMYLCASSFRDRAGSPLHFGNGTRLTVT.

CDR3 nucleotide sequence: TGTGCCAGCAGCTTAACGGGGAGCGGAGGCGCCGGAGATACGCAGTATTTT. Residues: CASSLTGSGGAGDTQYF. The chain has TRBV7-3 and TRBJ2-3; maybe TRBD2 (5 bases). Germline V gene sequence: CDR1 SGHTA, CDR2 FQGTGA. CDR3 length equals 17 residues. V shed 0 bases and J shed 5 bases, with 18 bases lying between them.

The V and J genes are TRBV7-3 and TRBJ2-1; TRBD2 aligns across 10 bases. The V gene end was trimmed by 5 bases and the J gene end by 12 bases; junction bases not matched to a gene: 19. This CDR3 contains 17 residues. CDR1 is SGHTA and CDR2 is FQGTGA in the germline V gene. CDR3: CASSPLASGGGRMVQFF. The CDR3 nucleotides are TGTGCCAGCAGCCCTCTGGCTAGCGGGGGAGGAAGGATGGTGCAGTTCTTC.

This clone was detected a few times. The V gene is TRBV24-1, the J gene TRBJ2-2, with 11 bases matching TRBD1. V gave up 1 base and J gave up 2 bases; unmatched junction bases: 2. Germline CDR1 KGHDR, CDR2 SFDVKD. The CDR3 totals 17 residues. CDR3 residues: CATSDFGQGANTGELFF. CDR3 coding DNA: TGTGCCACCAGTGATTTCGGACAGGGGGCTAACACCGGGGAGCTGTTTTTT.

The chain links TRBV19 to TRBJ1-4; D is unclear. Trimming cost V 2 bases and J 7 bases, with 8 bases left between them. This CDR3 contains 13 residues. From germline, CDR1 is LNHDA and CDR2 SQIVND (reference sequence). The CDR3 DNA reads as TGTGCCAGTAGTATATCCGCAGGTGAAAAACTGTTTTTT. Its translation: CASSISAGEKLFF.

This clone turned up a few times. Other DNA sequences of this sample code for an identical CDR3. The chain employs TRBV29-1 and TRBJ2-1; a weak D match, TRBD2 (5 bases). The CDR3 is 14 amino acids. Trimming stripped 7 bases from V and 0 bases from J, with 13 bases between. CDR1 is SQVTM and CDR2 is ANQGSEA in the germline V gene. CDR3 residues: CSARTGSSYNEQFF. CDR3 DNA sequence: TGCAGCGCCCGGACTGGTAGCTCCTACAATGAGCAGTTCTTC.

The CDR3 sequence: CASSRQGIGTEAFF. CDR3 DNA sequence: TGTGCCAGCAGTAGACAGGGGATCGGGACTGAAGCTTTCTTT. This chain links TRBV6-2 or TRBV6-3 with TRBJ1-1; 8 positions match TRBD1. The germline gives CDR1 MNHEY, CDR2 SVGEGT. J was trimmed by 5 bases and V by 5 bases; bases with no gene match: 7. This CDR3 spans 14 amino acids.

The V gene is TRBV5-1, the J gene TRBJ2-5, with a possible D match to TRBD1 (6 bases). Germline-derived CDR1 and CDR2 are SGHRS and YFSETQ. The germline V and J ends were trimmed by 4 bases and 4 bases, with 14 bases remaining between them. This CDR3 spans 14 amino acids. DNA of the CDR3: TGCGCCAGCAGCCCCAACGACAGGACAGAGACCCAGTACTTC. This encodes CASSPNDRTETQYF.

The rearrangement joins TRBV7-9 to TRBJ1-4; TRBD1 is a possible D gene (6 bases). CDR1 SEHNR and CDR2 FQNEAQ come from the germline V gene (reference sequence). This CDR3 comprises 17 residues. Trimming left V 4 bases short and J 0 bases short, with 15 bases between. Written as DNA, the CDR3 is TGTGCCAGCAGCTACCCGACAGGTGCAGCAACTAATGAAAAACTGTTTTTT. This encodes CASSYPTGAATNEKLFF.

This clone has a single count. The V call is TRBV6-5, the J call TRBJ2-3; TRBD1 is a possible D gene (5 bases). Trimming removed 7 bases at V and 1 base at J, with 12 bases between. The CDR3 length is 14 residues. Germline V gives CDR1 MNHEY, CDR2 SVGAGI. CDR3 amino acids: CASTVGLGTDTQYF. CDR3 sequence (DNA): TGTGCCAGCACCGTGGGGCTAGGCACAGATACGCAGTATTTT.

The chain is built from TRBV10-3 and TRBJ2-5; 9 nucleotides agree with TRBD1. V lost 3 bases to trimming and J lost 4 bases; unmatched junction nucleotides: 3. Germline CDR1 and CDR2: ENHRY and SYGVKD. The CDR3 is 14 amino acids. CDR3: CAISDDRGAETQYF. The CDR3 DNA reads TGTGCCATCAGTGATGACAGGGGGGCAGAGACCCAGTACTTC.

The chain is built from TRBV18 and TRBJ2-5; the D gene is possibly TRBD2 (6 bases). Germline loops: CDR1 KGHSH, CDR2 LQKENI. This CDR3 spans 13 amino acids. V lost 5 bases to trimming and J lost 5 bases, with 12 bases between them. DNA for the CDR3: TGTGCCAGCTCATTGGGGGGTATCGAGACCCAGTACTTC. Protein product: CASSLGGIETQYF.

This chain uses TRBV28 with TRBJ1-6; D not certain. CDR3 size: 12 residues. The V end was cut by 7 bases, the J end by 7 bases, with 8 bases between. Germline V gives CDR1 MDHEN, CDR2 SYDVKM. The CDR3, as DNA: TGTGCCAGCAAGGAGGGAAATTCACCCCTCCACTTT. This codes for CASKEGNSPLHF.

The V call is TRBV7-2, the J call TRBJ2-7; D remains ambiguous. With 2 bases removed from V and 0 bases from J, the gap between germline ends came to 11 bases. The germline CDR1 and CDR2 sequences are SGHTA and FQGNSA. The CDR3 is made up of 15 amino acids. Written as DNA, the CDR3 is TGTGCCAGCAGCTTACTCACGGAGAGCTCCTACGAGCAGTACTTC. Translation gives CASSLLTESSYEQYF.

The chain carries TRBV9 and TRBJ1-2, with D maybe TRBD1 (6 bases). CDR1 SGDLS and CDR2 YYNGEE come from the germline V gene. Trimming stripped 3 bases from V and 6 bases from J, with 12 bases between. This CDR3 is built from 13 residues. The CDR3 DNA reads TGTGCCAGCAGCGGCCGACAGGTCCATGGCTACACCTTC. Translation gives CASSGRQVHGYTF.

The chain couples TRBV11-2 to TRBJ1-3; 7 bases line up with TRBD1. This CDR3 is built from 16 residues. Germline V lookup: CDR1 SGHAT, CDR2 FQNNGV. V lost 5 bases and J lost 0; bases outside the gene matches: 7. This chain's CDR3 is CASSPRDSSSGNTIYF. In DNA, the CDR3 is TGTGCCAGCAGCCCCAGGGACAGCAGCTCTGGAAACACCATATATTTT.

As regards this clone: Other DNA variants within this sample encode the same CDR3. The V call is TRBV6-5, the J call TRBJ1-5, with 10 bases aligning to TRBD1. Germline-derived CDR1 and CDR2 are MNHEY and SVGAGI. The junction had 5 bases not matched to a gene; V was cut back by 8 bases and J by 7 bases. The CDR3 sequence is 13 residues long. CDR3 bases: TGTGCCAGCTCCTCGGACAGGGGGCAGCCCCAGCATTTT. As protein: CASSSDRGQPQHF.

This chain uses TRBV11-3 with TRBJ1-1; no clear D. The CDR3 has 14 amino acids. Germline V gives CDR1 SGHNT, CDR2 YENEEA. V lost 0 bases and J 3 bases, leaving 8 bases between the germline ends. In nucleotides, the CDR3 is TGTGCCAGCAGCTTAGATATGGAGGACACTGAAGCTTTCTTT. It encodes CASSLDMEDTEAFF.

This clone turned up a few times. This chain links TRBV7-9 with TRBJ2-1, with 14 bases lining up with TRBD2. The CDR3 consists of 14 residues. J lost 15 bases, V lost 5 bases, and 9 bases had no gene match. Germline V CDR1 and CDR2: SEHNR, FQNEAQ (reference sequence). As DNA, the CDR3 is TGTGCCAGCAGCCTCGGGACTAGCGGGAGCCCGCTGTTCTTC. Its translation: CASSLGTSGSPLFF.